Detailed here is one TCR beta chain. Its antigen is currently unknown. Looked up from germline, CDR1 is LNHDA and CDR2 is SQIVND (reference sequence). This CDR3 region has 15 residues. Trimming removed 8 bases from V and 2 bases from J; junction bases left unmatched: 7. These data originate in a study of siplizumab effects on memory and regulatory T cells. Whole-study findings and limits: Roughly 75-97% of dividing CD4+ or CD8+ clones were without an attributable naive or memory phenotype. Greater diversity than memory cells seemed evident in naive T cells, which also appeared to be major alloresponse contributors. Left unconfirmed was the suppressive function of proliferating Tregs from siplizumab cultures.

Approximately 100,000 TCR templates were measured in each sample. Here immunoSEQ multiplex PCR was the method, and the copy in TCRdb shows in-frame clones only, minus some. The sample contains about 120,000 clones, around 94% of which appear only once. The sequenced sample was non-Treg CD4+ T cells sorted from blood. The chain couples TRBV19 to TRBJ2-4; 9 bases map to TRBD1. The clonotype comes from a human donor in good health. The CDR3 spells CASSAGTGTKNIQYF. For the CDR3, the DNA is TGTGCCAGTTCCGCGGGGACAGGGACCAAAAACATTCAGTACTTC.